This entry features one T cell receptor beta chain sequence. As yet, its antigen is unknown. Mismatch with germline at one junction end may stem from a read error. This entry is derived from a study of shared clonotypes between healthy human individuals. Study conclusions and caveats: Estimated richness was generally greater in naive than memory subsets. When naive CD4 clonotypes were compared across a few donors, around 5% were shared. Rarefaction showed that sequencing of sorted subsets was incomplete (despite large depth).

Per the study methods: ImmunoSEQ gave junction-only sequences without quality scores, so filtering differed. Clones were read by immunoSEQ multiplex PCR, and TCRdb kept only the in-frame ones, dropping some. V and J calls plus clone size are reproduced from that table; the DNA served to infer D and trimming. The data hold about a million clones, with 76% observed a single time. This CDR3 is 11 amino acids long. Germline CDR1 is DFQATT and CDR2 is SNEGSKA (reference sequence). The receptor's source is a man between 18 and 35 years old in good health. The V and J genes are TRBV20-1 and TRBJ2-7; D remains ambiguous. Sample: memory CD4+ T cells sorted from blood. This sample's subset: CD45RA-negative fraction. CDR3 DNA sequence: TGCAGTGCTAGAGATCTAAACGAGCGGTACTTC. Protein: CSARDLNERYF.